This entry features one T cell receptor (beta chain) sequence. From germline, CDR1 is LNHNV and CDR2 YYDKDF (reference sequence). V trimming: 1 base; J trimming: 3 bases; junction bases outside the gene matches: 4. The CDR3 runs 15 residues. These data originate in a study of blood T cell repertoires in COVID-19. Study-level background: The study drew acute and convalescent COVID-19 samples from the United States, Italy and Spain. In each case, the material was cDNA or gDNA derived from T cells, B-cell-depleted T cells, or PBMCs.

Original processing methods: Estimation of nucleated cell counts was performed using reference gene primer amplification. The protocol was immunoSEQ multiplex PCR, while the TCRdb copy is restricted to in-frame clones and leaves out a portion. V, J and clone size reflect that table, while D and trimming were determined from the DNA. The sample contains about 300,000 clones, about 83% of which appear only once. Sequencing was done on a sample of peripheral blood. V usage is TRBV15 and J usage is TRBJ2-5; 8 positions agree with TRBD1. The sequence was collected from a woman aged 45-65 years with acute or convalescent COVID-19. The CDR3 protein is CATSRVRGREETQYF. The CDR3 DNA sequence: TGTGCCACCAGCAGAGTCAGGGGGCGGGAAGAGACCCAGTACTTC.